Each of the 2 T cell receptor beta chains below was sequenced from the same sample in a study of cytomegalovirus exposure and HLA in healthy donors. The table came from immunoSEQ multiplex PCR; TCRdb's copy has only in-frame clones and leaves some out. The table includes roughly 150,000 clones, approximately 87% detected once. Sequencing was performed on PBMCs. These receptor sequences come from a woman in her 30s in good health and CMV-seronegative.

This clone was observed once. The chain is built from TRBV7-2 and TRBJ1-1; 12 nucleotides match TRBD1. V shed 0 bases and J 4 bases; nucleotides not matched to a gene: 12. The germline V gene encodes CDR1 SGHTA and CDR2 FQGNSA. The CDR3 contains 19 residues. The CDR3 bases are TGTGCCAGCAGCTTAGCGCCGAGTGGGACAGGGGGCCGGGGCACTGAAGCTTTCTTT. Amino acid sequence: CASSLAPSGTGGRGTEAFF.

This chain links TRBV9 with TRBJ2-5; TRBD2 is a possible D gene (5 bases). This CDR3 has 14 amino acids. V was cut by 0 bases and J by 3 bases, with 9 bases left in between. Germline CDR1 SGDLS, CDR2 YYNGEE. CDR3 nucleotide sequence: TGTGCCAGCAGCGTAGAATCGGGGAAAGAGACCCAGTACTTC. It yields the protein CASSVESGKETQYF.